This T cell receptor beta chain was found in a study of CXCR3-negative and CXCR3-positive naive CD8 T cells (dated by TCRdb to the late 2010s). Regarding the complete study: In total, 110 million to 150 million TRB reads were obtained, corresponding to roughly 1.5 +/- 0.3 million reads per library. Data from 11 donors, pooled across two independent experiments, went into the diversity and physicochemical repertoire analyses. Naive subsets from about 5 donors and memory cells from 3 donors were included in the TRBV-TRBJ cluster analysis.

Each CD8+ T cell subset was flow-sorted in triplicate, and 250,000 to 350,000 cells per subset were placed directly into RLT lysis buffer. To keep memory contaminants out, a stringent definition of naive CD8+ T cells was applied: CD45RO-CCR7+CD27+CD95-. Peripheral blood mononuclear cells were isolated from buffy coats by standard density gradient centrifugation. A FACSAria III was used to flow-sort naive CXCR3-negative and CXCR3-positive CD8+ T cells. Total RNA was extracted from sorted cells using an RNeasy Mini Kit. As to this clonotype: Its antigen is unknown.

Data came from a NextSeq 550. The Human TCR Profiling Kit (MiLaboratory) was used to prepare UMI-labeled 5' RACE TRB cDNA libraries. The full amount of extracted RNA was used for cDNA synthesis, and the full amount of resulting cDNA was used for PCR amplification. Libraries were prepared in parallel using an identical number of PCR cycles. Processing in the source paper ran as follows. MIGEC and MiXCR extracted about 50,000 +/- 10,000 unique UMI-labeled TRB cDNA molecules per library, requiring at least two reads per UMI. An average of roughly 40,000 +/- 10,000 functional in-frame TRB CDR3 nucleotide clonotypes without stop codons was found per library. Diversity metrics, including normalized Shannon-Wiener and Chao1, were computed in VDJtools after downsampling to 5000 UMI-labeled TRB molecules per sample. For the central five CDR3 residues, VDJtools calculated physicochemical properties weighted by clonotype size, namely interaction energy, strength, volume and Kidera factor 4. TCRdb reprocessed the reads, and each CDR3 protein sequence is entered once, without DNA. The V and J calls were not made by the authors but by TCRdb's processing. The sample table records about 6,700 distinct CDR3 sequences. Around 1% of the sample belongs to the ten largest clones.

Overall study results and their limits: TRBV-TRBJ usage was similar between naive CXCR3-negative and CXCR3-positive cells from the same donor, while memory cells showed distinct patterns. TRB CDR3s from CXCR3-positive naive cells showed higher hydrophobicity (lower Kidera factor 4), lower energy, and higher strength and volume indices than CXCR3-negative naive cells. Freshly isolated PBMCs were used for most assays because CXCR3 expression went down partially after cryopreservation. Both naive subsets had comparably high repertoire diversity, while memory CD8+ T cells had much lower repertoire diversity. Surface CD5, linked to self-reactivity in mice, was comparable between naive subsets; TCR interaction strength was therefore also inferred from TRB CDR3 physicochemical properties.

Its CDR3 holds 14 amino acids, cysteine through phenylalanine. No DNA is listed. CDR1 and CDR2, per the germline V gene, are MGHRA and YSYEKL. The clonotype comes from a human donor in good health. Some clones in this sample may be carry-over from other donors' samples. Recombination linked TRBV4-1 to TRBJ2-7; the TCRdb D gene call, TRBD1, has no DNA to confirm it. The sequencing sample was made of naive CXCR3- CD8+ T cells from blood. The sample's cell subset or site label is to be understood as: CD45RO-CCR7+CD27+CD95- naive CD8+ T cells lacking CXCR3 (TNR3-). CDR3 protein: CASSRQQGTYEQYF.